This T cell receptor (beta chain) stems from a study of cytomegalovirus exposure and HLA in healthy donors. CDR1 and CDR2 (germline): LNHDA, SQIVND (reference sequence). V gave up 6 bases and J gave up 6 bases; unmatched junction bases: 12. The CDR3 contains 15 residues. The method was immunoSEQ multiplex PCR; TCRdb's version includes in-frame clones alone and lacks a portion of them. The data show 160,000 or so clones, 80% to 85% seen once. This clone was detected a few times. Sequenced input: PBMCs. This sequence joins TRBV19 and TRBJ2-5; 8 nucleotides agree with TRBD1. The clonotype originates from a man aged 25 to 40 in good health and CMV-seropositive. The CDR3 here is CASRQRDRIVQTQYF. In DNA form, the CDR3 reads TGTGCCAGTAGACAACGGGACAGGATAGTGCAGACCCAGTACTTC.